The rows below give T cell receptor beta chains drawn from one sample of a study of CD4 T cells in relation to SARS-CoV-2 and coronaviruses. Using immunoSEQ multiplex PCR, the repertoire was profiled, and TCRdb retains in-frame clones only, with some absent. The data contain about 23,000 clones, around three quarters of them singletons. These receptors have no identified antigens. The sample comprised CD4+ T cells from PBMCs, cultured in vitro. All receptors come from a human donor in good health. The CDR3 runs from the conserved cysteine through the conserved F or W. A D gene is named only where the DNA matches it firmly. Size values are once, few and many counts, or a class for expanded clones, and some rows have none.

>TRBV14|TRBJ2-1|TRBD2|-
CASSHGGSPINEQFF
TGTGCCAGCAGCCACGGGGGGAGCCCGATCAATGAGCAGTTCTTC
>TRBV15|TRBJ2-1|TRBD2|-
CATSRGLPEQFF
TGTGCCACCAGCAGGGGACTACCGGAGCAGTTCTTC
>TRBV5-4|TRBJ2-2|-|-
CASSLSGSGPGELFF
TGTGCCAGCAGCTTGTCGGGGAGTGGGCCCGGGGAGCTGTTTTTT
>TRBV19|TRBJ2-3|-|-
CASSIRLPFDTQYF
TGTGCCAGTAGTATTCGTCTTCCTTTCGATACGCAGTATTTT
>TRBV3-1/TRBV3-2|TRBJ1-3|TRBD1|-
CASSSGQKLSGNTIYF
TGTGCCAGCAGCTCGGGACAGAAACTCTCTGGAAACACCATATATTTT
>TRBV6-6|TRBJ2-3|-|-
CASSYDVLDTQYF
TGTGCCAGCAGTTACGACGTACTAGATACGCAGTATTTT
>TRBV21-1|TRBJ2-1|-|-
CAATTQSGRALGEQFF
TGTGCCGCGACCACTCAGAGCGGGAGGGCCCTCGGTGAGCAGTTCTTC
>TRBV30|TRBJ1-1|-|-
CAWSGVSEAFF
TGTGCCTGGAGCGGGGTGTCTGAAGCTTTCTTT
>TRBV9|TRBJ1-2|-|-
CASSSLEAGYTF
TGTGCCAGCAGCAGCTTAGAGGCTGGCTACACCTTC
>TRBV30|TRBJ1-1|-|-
CAWAGTPGGRSEAFF
TGTGCCTGGGCCGGGACTCCGGGGGGTCGGTCTGAAGCTTTCTTT
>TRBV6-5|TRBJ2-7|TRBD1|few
CASSADRGGHEQYF
TGTGCCAGCAGCGCCGACAGGGGAGGACACGAGCAGTACTTC
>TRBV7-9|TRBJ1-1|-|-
CASSLGLLRAKNTEAFF
TGTGCCAGCAGCTTAGGCCTCCTGAGGGCGAAGAACACTGAAGCTTTCTTT
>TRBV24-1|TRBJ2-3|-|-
CATSDSAQGDTQYF
TGTGCCACCAGTGATTCGGCGCAAGGAGATACGCAGTATTTT
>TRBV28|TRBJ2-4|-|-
CASSMNGPAKNIQYF
TGTGCCAGCAGTATGAACGGGCCAGCCAAAAACATTCAGTACTTC
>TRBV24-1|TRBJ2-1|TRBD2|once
CATSDSGTSGHYSSYNEQFF
TGTGCCACCAGTGATTCAGGGACTAGCGGGCATTACAGCTCCTACAATGAGCAGTTCTTC
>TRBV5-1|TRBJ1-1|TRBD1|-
CASSYLSRTGGETEAFF
TGCGCCAGCAGCTACCTGTCTAGGACAGGAGGGGAAACTGAAGCTTTCTTT
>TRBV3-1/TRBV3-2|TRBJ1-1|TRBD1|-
CASRRQGSGNTEAFF
TGTGCCAGCAGGCGACAGGGTTCGGGGAACACTGAAGCTTTCTTT
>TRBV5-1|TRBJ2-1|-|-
CASSLSEDEQFF
TGCGCCAGCAGCTTATCCGAGGATGAGCAGTTCTTC
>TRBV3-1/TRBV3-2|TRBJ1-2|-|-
CASSQVGGDYGYTF
TGTGCCAGCAGCCAAGTAGGTGGGGACTATGGCTACACCTTC
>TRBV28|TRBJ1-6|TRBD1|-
CASSLGTGLNSPLHF
TGTGCCAGCAGTTTAGGGACAGGGCTTAACTCACCCCTCCACTTT
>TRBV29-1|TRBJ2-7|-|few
CSVRGGTYEQYF
TGCAGCGTGAGAGGCGGAACCTACGAGCAGTACTTC
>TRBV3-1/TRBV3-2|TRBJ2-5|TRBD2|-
CASSPGVLAGGKTQYF
TGTGCCAGCAGCCCGGGCGTCCTAGCGGGAGGAAAGACCCAGTACTTC
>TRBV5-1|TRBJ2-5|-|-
CASSLGGYEETQYF
TGCGCCAGCAGCTTGGGCGGGTACGAAGAGACCCAGTACTTC
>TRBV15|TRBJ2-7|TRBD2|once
CATSSDRLAGGYEQYF
TGTGCCACCAGCAGTGACAGACTAGCGGGAGGATACGAGCAGTACTTC
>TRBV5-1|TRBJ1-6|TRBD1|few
CASSVQTGVLSPLHF
TGCGCCAGCAGCGTACAGACAGGGGTTCTTTCACCCCTCCACTTT
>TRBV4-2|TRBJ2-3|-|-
CASSQGDTDTQYF
TGTGCCAGCAGCCAAGGGGACACAGATACGCAGTATTTT
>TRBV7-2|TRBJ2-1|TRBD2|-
CASSFGTAGAYNEQFF
TGTGCCAGCAGCTTTGGGACCGCGGGGGCCTACAATGAGCAGTTCTTC
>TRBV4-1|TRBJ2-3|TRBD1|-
CASSRSDRDTDTQYF
TGCGCCAGCAGCCGGTCGGACAGGGATACAGATACGCAGTATTTT
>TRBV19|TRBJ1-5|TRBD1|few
CASRGTGQFQPQHF
TGTGCCAGTAGAGGGACAGGGCAGTTTCAGCCCCAGCATTTT
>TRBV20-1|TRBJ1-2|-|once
CSASDPRGRPNYGYTF
TGCAGTGCTAGTGATCCCCGGGGGCGACCTAACTATGGCTACACCTTC
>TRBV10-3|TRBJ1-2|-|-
CAISEIRGAYGYTF
TGTGCCATCAGTGAGATCAGGGGAGCCTATGGCTACACCTTC
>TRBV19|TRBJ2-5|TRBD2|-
CASSSTRVGGGETQYF
TGTGCCAGTAGTAGTACCAGGGTTGGCGGGGGGGAGACCCAGTACTTC
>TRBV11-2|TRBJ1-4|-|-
CASSLDWTEKLFF
TGTGCCAGCAGCTTAGATTGGACCGAAAAACTGTTTTTT
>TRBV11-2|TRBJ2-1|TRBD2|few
CASRPSSGRIYNEQFF
TGTGCCAGCAGACCTTCTAGCGGGAGGATCTACAATGAGCAGTTCTTC
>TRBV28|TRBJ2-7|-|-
CASTTGGDPYEQYF
TGTGCCAGCACCACCGGCGGGGATCCCTACGAGCAGTACTTC
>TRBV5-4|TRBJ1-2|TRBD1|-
CASSLYGTGSSRYGYTF
TGTGCCAGCAGCTTATACGGGACAGGGTCGTCCCGCTATGGCTACACCTTC
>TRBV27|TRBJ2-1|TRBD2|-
CASSLMGGLAGVNEQFF
TGTGCCAGCAGTTTAATGGGAGGTTTGGCGGGAGTCAATGAGCAGTTCTTC
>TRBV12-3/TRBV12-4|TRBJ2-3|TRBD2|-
CASTTRSGFQYF
TGTGCCAGCACCACCCGTAGCGGGTTTCAGTATTTT
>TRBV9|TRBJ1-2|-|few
CASSVGRDYGYTF
TGTGCCAGCAGCGTAGGTAGGGACTATGGCTACACCTTC
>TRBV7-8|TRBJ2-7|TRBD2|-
CASSGGLAGRLGYEQYF
TGTGCCAGCAGCGGGGGACTAGCGGGAAGGTTAGGCTACGAGCAGTACTTC
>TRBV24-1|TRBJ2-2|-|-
CATRDGSNTGELFF
TGTGCCACCAGGGACGGTTCGAACACCGGGGAGCTGTTTTTT
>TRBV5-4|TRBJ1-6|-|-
CASSLVGIDSPLHF
TGTGCCAGCAGCTTGGTGGGTATCGATTCACCCCTCCACTTT
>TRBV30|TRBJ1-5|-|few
CAWSSQGVHSNQPQHF
TGTGCCTGGAGTAGTCAAGGGGTACATAGCAATCAGCCCCAGCATTTT
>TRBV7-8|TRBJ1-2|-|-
CASSTGPNYGYTF
TGTGCCAGCAGCACGGGACCAAACTATGGCTACACCTTC
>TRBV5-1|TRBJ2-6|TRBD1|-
CASSSTGVSGANVLTF
TGCGCCAGCAGTTCCACAGGGGTCTCTGGGGCCAACGTCCTGACTTTC
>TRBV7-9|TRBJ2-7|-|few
CASSLRSPYEQYF
TGTGCCAGCAGCTTACGATCCCCCTACGAGCAGTACTTC
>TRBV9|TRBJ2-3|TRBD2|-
CASSALRAGGPPDTQYF
TGTGCCAGCAGCGCCTTAAGAGCGGGAGGGCCTCCCGATACGCAGTATTTT
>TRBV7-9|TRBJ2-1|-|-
CASSPDSTYNEQFF
TGTGCCAGCAGTCCGGACAGTACTTACAATGAGCAGTTCTTC
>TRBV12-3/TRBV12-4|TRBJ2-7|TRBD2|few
CASSKAGFEQYF
TGTGCCAGCAGCAAAGCGGGATTTGAGCAGTACTTC
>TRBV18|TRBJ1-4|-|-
CASSPRQNEKLFF
TGTGCCAGCTCACCAAGACAGAATGAAAAACTGTTTTTT
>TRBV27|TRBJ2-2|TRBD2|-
CASRKPGLAGSGELFF
TGTGCCAGCAGAAAACCGGGACTAGCGGGATCCGGGGAGCTGTTTTTT
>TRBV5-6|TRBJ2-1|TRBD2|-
CASSLGLAVFNEQFF
TGTGCCAGCAGCTTGGGACTAGCTGTCTTCAATGAGCAGTTCTTC
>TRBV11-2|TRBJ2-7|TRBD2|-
CASSLGASGNSYEQYF
TGTGCCAGCAGCTTAGGGGCTAGCGGGAACTCCTACGAGCAGTACTTC
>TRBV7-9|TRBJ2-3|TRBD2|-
CASSSHRTSGLSTDTQYF
TGTGCCAGCAGCTCACACAGGACTAGCGGACTTAGCACAGATACGCAGTATTTT
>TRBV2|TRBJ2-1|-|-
CASTLANEQFF
TGTGCCAGCACACTTGCGAATGAGCAGTTCTTC
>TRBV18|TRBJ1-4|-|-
CASSPLSAEFNEKLFF
TGTGCCAGCTCACCATTATCCGCAGAATTTAATGAAAAACTGTTTTTT
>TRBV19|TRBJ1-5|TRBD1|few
CASTEGQGGLPQHF
TGTGCCAGTACCGAAGGACAGGGAGGGCTGCCCCAGCATTTT
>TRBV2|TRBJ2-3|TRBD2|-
CASREGLAFDTQYF
TGTGCCAGCAGGGAAGGACTAGCTTTCGATACGCAGTATTTT
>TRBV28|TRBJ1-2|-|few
CASSTEMGGYDYGYTF
TGTGCCAGCAGCACGGAGATGGGGGGGTACGACTATGGCTACACCTTC